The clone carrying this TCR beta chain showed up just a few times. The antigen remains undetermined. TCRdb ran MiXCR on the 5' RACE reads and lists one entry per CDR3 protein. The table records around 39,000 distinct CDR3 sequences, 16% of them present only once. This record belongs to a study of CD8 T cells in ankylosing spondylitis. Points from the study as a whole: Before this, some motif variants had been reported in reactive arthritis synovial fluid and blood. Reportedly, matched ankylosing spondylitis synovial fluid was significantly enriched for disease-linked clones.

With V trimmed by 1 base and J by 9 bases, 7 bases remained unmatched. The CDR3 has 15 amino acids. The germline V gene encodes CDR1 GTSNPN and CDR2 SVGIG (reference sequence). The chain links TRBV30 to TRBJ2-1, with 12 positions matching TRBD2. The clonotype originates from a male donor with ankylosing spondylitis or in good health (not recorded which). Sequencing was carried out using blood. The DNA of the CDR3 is TGTGCCTGGAGTGATACTAGCGGGGGGATAAGTGAGCAGTTCTTC. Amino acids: CAWSDTSGGISEQFF. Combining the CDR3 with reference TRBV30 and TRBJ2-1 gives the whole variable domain SQTIHQWPATLVQPVGSPLSLECTVEGTSNPNLYWYRQAAGRGLQLLFYSVGIGQISSEVPQNLSASRPQDRQFILSSKKLLLSDSGFYLCAWSDTSGGISEQFFGPGTRLTVL.